These 28 T cell receptor beta chains were sequenced from one sample in a study of cytomegalovirus exposure and HLA in healthy donors. The primer mix had 60 Vbeta and 13 Jbeta primers. The assay was immunoSEQ multiplex PCR, and TCRdb's table has in-frame clones only and misses some. The table lists about 190,000 clones, over 75% of them singletons. The sample was PBMCs. Every receptor here comes from a man aged 45-65 years in good health and CMV-seronegative.

The V and J genes are TRBV27 and TRBJ2-1; D is perhaps TRBD2 (7 bases). The CDR3 is 13 amino acids. Trimming removed 4 bases from V and 9 bases from J, with 13 bases in between. CDR1 is MNHEY, CDR2 SMNVEV, per germline (reference sequence). The CDR3 reads CASSYPGGREQFF. The CDR3 nucleotides read TGTGCCAGCAGTTACCCGGGGGGCCGTGAGCAGTTCTTC.

The chain carries TRBV6-6 and TRBJ2-5; D gene uncertain. CDR1 is MNHNY and CDR2 is SVGAGI in the germline V gene (reference sequence). The V gene lost 6 bases and the J gene lost 2 bases, with 7 bases spanning the gap. The CDR3 extends over 12 amino acids. CDR3 loop: CASSQIQETQYF. CDR3 in DNA: TGTGCCAGCAGCCAGATTCAAGAGACCCAGTACTTC.

This chain joins TRBV7-2 and TRBJ2-1, with 7 bases lining up with TRBD1. This CDR3 region has 13 residues. J lost 10 bases, V lost 5 bases, and 8 bases had no gene match. Germline loops: CDR1 SGHTA, CDR2 FQGNSA. CDR3 loop: CASSAQIQGEQFF. The CDR3 nucleotides read TGTGCCAGCAGCGCCCAGATACAGGGGGAGCAGTTCTTC. Full variable domain (missing parts from reference TRBV7-2 and TRBJ2-1): GAGVSQSPSNKVTEKGKDVELRCDPISGHTALYWYRQSLGQGLEFLIYFQGNSAPDKSGLPSDRFSAERTGGSVSTLTIQRTQQEDSAVYLCASSAQIQGEQFFGPGTRLTVL.

A note on this clone: Other DNA sequences in the same sample also yield this CDR3. The rearrangement joins TRBV5-1 to TRBJ2-7; TRBD2 matches 8 bases. The V gene end was trimmed by 3 bases and the J gene end by 2 bases; junction bases not matched to a gene: 4. CDR3 length: 14 residues. Germline V CDR1 and CDR2: SGHRS, YFSETQ. The CDR3 reads CASSSSGGAYEQYF. CDR3 sequence (DNA): TGCGCCAGCAGCTCGTCGGGGGGGGCCTACGAGCAGTACTTC.

The J gene is TRBJ1-5, the V gene TRBV4-2; D ambiguous. V gave up 5 bases and J gave up 6 bases, with 11 bases separating them. The CDR3 length is 13 residues. CDR1 and CDR2 (germline): LGHNA, YNFKEQ. CDR3 in DNA: TGTGCCAGCAGCGTCGATAGTAGTCAGCCCCAGCATTTT. Translating it yields CASSVDSSQPQHF.

To note about this clone: The same CDR3 also results from other DNA sequences found in this sample. V and J are TRBV6-5 and TRBJ2-2; perhaps TRBD1 as D (6 bases). CDR1 is MNHEY and CDR2 is SVGAGI in the germline V gene. Trimming cost V 6 bases and J 1 base, with 9 bases left between them. There are 14 residues in the CDR3. This chain's CDR3 is CASSPQGNTGELFF. Written as DNA, the CDR3 is TGTGCCAGCAGCCCACAGGGGAACACCGGGGAGCTGTTTTTT.

The CDR3 is CASSIGLRVGNQPQHF. CDR3 bases: TGTGCCAGTAGTATAGGACTCAGGGTAGGCAATCAGCCCCAGCATTTT. The chain combines TRBV19 with TRBJ1-5, with D possibly TRBD1 on 5 matching bases. V dropped 1 base and J dropped 2 bases, with 12 bases sitting between them. CDR3 length equals 16 residues. Germline V CDR1 and CDR2: LNHDA, SQIVND (reference sequence).

This clone has just one count. The chain carries TRBV4-1 and TRBJ1-1; 9 bases fit TRBD1. Germline lookup yields CDR1 MGHRA and CDR2 YSYEKL. This CDR3 is 15 amino acids long. V lost 0 bases and J lost 3; bases outside the gene matches: 2. CDR3 DNA sequence: TGCGCCAGCAGCCAAGACTGGGACAGGGACACTGAAGCTTTCTTT. Its translation: CASSQDWDRDTEAFF.

This rearrangement joins TRBV5-1 to TRBJ2-7; weak D call: TRBD2 (5 bases). Germline V gene lookup returns CDR1 SGHRS and CDR2 YFSETQ. Trimming removed 4 bases from V and 2 bases from J, with 10 bases in between. CDR3 length: 13 amino acids. The DNA for the CDR3 is TGCGCCAGCAGCCTTACTAGTACCTACGAGCAGTACTTC. Amino acids: CASSLTSTYEQYF.

CDR3 loop: CASSSDRAETQYF. The CDR3 DNA follows: TGTGCCAGCAGCAGCGACAGGGCAGAGACCCAGTACTTC. The rearrangement links TRBV9 to TRBJ2-5, with 7 bases lining up with TRBD1. CDR1 and CDR2 (germline): SGDLS, YYNGEE. V was clipped by 4 bases and J by 4 bases; unmatched bases: 4. CDR3 length: 13 residues.

The rearrangement uses TRBV2 and TRBJ1-3, with TRBD1 identical over 7 bases. CDR1 and CDR2 (germline): SNHLY, FYNNEI. After removal of 3 bases from V and 3 bases from J, the junction contained 5 bases not matched to a gene. The CDR3 extends over 15 amino acids. The CDR3 DNA is TGTGCCAGCAGTGATGACAGGGTCGTTGGAAACACCATATATTTT. Protein product: CASSDDRVVGNTIYF.

The J gene is TRBJ2-2, the V gene TRBV13; D possibly corresponds to TRBD1 (5 bases). The V and J ends lost 1 base and 5 bases respectively, with 11 bases between them. The CDR3 is 15 residues long. Germline V gives CDR1 PRHDT, CDR2 FYEKMQ (reference sequence). The CDR3 here is CASSLEVGPTGELFF. CDR3 sequence (DNA): TGTGCCAGCAGCTTAGAGGTGGGGCCGACCGGGGAGCTGTTTTTT.

This chain links TRBV19 with TRBJ1-1; 11 nucleotides agree with TRBD1. V lost 7 bases and J lost 5; bases outside the gene matches: 9. CDR3 length: 15 amino acids. Germline V gene lookup returns CDR1 LNHDA and CDR2 SQIVND (reference sequence). Written as DNA, the CDR3 is TGTGCCAGTACCTGGACAGGGGGCCGGATTACTGAAGCTTTCTTT. Residues: CASTWTGGRITEAFF.

The chain links TRBV14 to TRBJ1-4; perhaps TRBD1 as D (5 bases). V was clipped by 5 bases and J by 1 base, with 11 bases between them. Germline CDR1 reads SGHDN; CDR2 reads FVKESK. This CDR3 has 15 amino acids. CDR3 in DNA: TGTGCCAGCAGCGTGCGGAGGGGAACTAATGAAAAACTGTTTTTT. This encodes CASSVRRGTNEKLFF.

The CDR3 nucleotides are TGTGCCAGCAGTGTACAGGGGAACACTGAAGCTTTCTTT. It is translated as CASSVQGNTEAFF. The rearrangement joins TRBV27 to TRBJ1-1, with a weak D call TRBD1 (6 bases). The CDR3 covers 13 residues. Germline V gene lookup returns CDR1 MNHEY and CDR2 SMNVEV (reference sequence). Trimming shortened V by 5 bases and J by 1 base, and 8 bases separated the two germline ends.

The gene calls are TRBV7-2 and TRBJ1-3; TRBD1 matches at 8 bases. Germline V CDR1 and CDR2: SGHTA, FQGNSA. The CDR3 consists of 14 residues. V was pared by 5 bases and J by 9 bases, with 9 bases of the junction left unmatched. CDR3 sequence reads: CASSRTGPQRTIYF. CDR3 in DNA: TGTGCCAGCAGCCGGACAGGGCCCCAGCGCACCATATATTTT.

The chain's CDR3 is CASSVATNSYNEQFF. DNA for the CDR3: TGTGCCAGCAGCGTAGCTACCAATTCCTACAATGAGCAGTTCTTC. This chain joins TRBV9 and TRBJ2-1; no reliable D call. The V gene's germline CDR1 is SGDLS and CDR2 YYNGEE. The V end was cut by 0 bases, the J end by 1 base, with 8 bases between. The CDR3 covers 15 residues.

The chain carries TRBV7-9 and TRBJ1-1; 11 positions agree with TRBD1. This CDR3 has 18 amino acids. V trimming: 3 bases; J trimming: 5 bases; junction bases outside the gene matches: 14. Germline loops: CDR1 SEHNR, CDR2 FQNEAQ (reference sequence). The CDR3 DNA is TGTGCCAGCAGCTTGTCCAGAAACGGACAGGGGGCGAGTACTGAAGCTTTCTTT. Residues: CASSLSRNGQGASTEAFF.

The J gene is TRBJ2-7, the V gene TRBV5-5, with D unresolved. Per germline, CDR1 SGHKS and CDR2 YYEKEE (reference sequence). V was clipped by 2 bases and J by 3 bases, with 9 bases between them. The CDR3 has 13 amino acids. The CDR3 region is CASSLNFGYEQYF. In nucleotides, the CDR3 is TGTGCCAGCAGCTTAAATTTCGGCTACGAGCAGTACTTC.

The V gene is TRBV4-3, the J gene TRBJ2-3; D is unclear. Trimming removed 4 bases at V and 7 bases at J, with 18 bases between. Germline V gives CDR1 LGHNA, CDR2 YSLEER. There are 15 residues in the CDR3. The CDR3 protein is CASSLILGPENTQYF. CDR3 in DNA: TGCGCCAGCAGCCTAATTCTGGGCCCAGAGAATACGCAGTATTTT.

CDR3 sequence (DNA): TGCGCCAGCAGCTTGGATGGGGACAGGGTCAATGAGCAGTTCTTC. It encodes CASSLDGDRVNEQFF. The chain combines TRBV5-1 with TRBJ2-1; TRBD1 aligns across 9 bases. The V segment lost 0 bases and the J segment 6 bases; nucleotides outside the gene matches: 4. The CDR3 consists of 15 residues. Looked up from germline, CDR1 is SGHRS and CDR2 is YFSETQ.

This clone was counted a few times. At one end, the junction sequence differs from germline, possibly due to a read error. The chain has TRBV27 and TRBJ1-6, with 9 bases aligning to TRBD1. The CDR3 runs 15 residues. In germline, CDR1 is MNHEY, CDR2 SMNVEV (reference sequence). In nucleotides, the CDR3 is TGTGCCAGTAGTTCAACGGACAGGGGTAATTCACCCCTCCACTTT. Its translation is CASSSTDRGNSPLHF.

The chain is built from TRBV13 and TRBJ2-1, with TRBD2 identical over 13 bases. The trim removed 5 bases at V and 5 bases at J, leaving 12 bases unmatched. Germline CDR1 is PRHDT and CDR2 is FYEKMQ (reference sequence). The CDR3 is made up of 18 amino acids. The CDR3 DNA reads TGTGCCAGCAGCCGAACCGACGGGGGACTAGCGGGGAACAATGAGCAGTTCTTC. Its protein is CASSRTDGGLAGNNEQFF. Full variable domain (rest looked up from reference TRBV13 and TRBJ2-1): AAGVIQSPRHLIKEKRETATLKCYPIPRHDTVYWYQQGPGQDPQFLISFYEKMQSDKGSIPDRFSAQQFSDYHSELNMSSLELGDSALYFCASSRTDGGLAGNNEQFFGPGTRLTVL.

J is TRBJ2-7 and V is TRBV5-1; 9 nucleotides line up with TRBD1. V dropped 4 bases and J dropped 4; count of bases not matched to a gene: 6. This CDR3 is built from 14 residues. In germline, CDR1 is SGHRS, CDR2 YFSETQ. CDR3 nucleotide sequence: TGCGCCAGCAGCACATCCGGGACAGGGTACGAGCAGTACTTC. It encodes CASSTSGTGYEQYF.

The chain has TRBV4-3 and TRBJ2-7, with D hard to call. The germline V gene encodes CDR1 LGHNA and CDR2 YSLEER. V lost 0 bases and J 4 bases, leaving 19 bases between the germline ends. The CDR3 length is 17 residues. The CDR3 reads CASSQEVKERPAYEQYF. CDR3 coding DNA: TGCGCCAGCAGCCAAGAAGTAAAGGAGAGGCCGGCATACGAGCAGTACTTC.

The chain joins TRBV7-6 to TRBJ2-3; TRBD2 is a possible D gene (7 bases). The length of the CDR3 is 17 residues. V was pared by 5 bases and J by 1 base, with 19 bases between. The germline V gene encodes CDR1 SGHVS and CDR2 FNYEAQ. In nucleotides, the CDR3 is TGTGCCAGCAGCCCCCGGCGGGGGCCAGGCGGCACAGATACGCAGTATTTT. Its translation is CASSPRRGPGGTDTQYF.

The V and J genes are TRBV25-1 and TRBJ1-1; unclear D gene. Trimming stripped 0 bases from V and 10 bases from J, with 12 bases between. This CDR3 has 13 residues. Germline assignment: CDR1 MGHDK and CDR2 SYGVNS. CDR3 DNA sequence: TGTGCCAGCAGTGAATACGGTCCTTTTGCAGCTTTCTTT. It specifies CASSEYGPFAAFF.

V usage is TRBV9 and J usage is TRBJ2-1; 10 bases match TRBD2. There are 14 residues in the CDR3. The V gene's germline CDR1 is SGDLS and CDR2 YYNGEE. The junction had 5 bases not matched to a gene; V was cut back by 4 bases and J by 7 bases. CDR3 coding DNA: TGTGCCAGCAGCCCCCGGACTAGCGGTAATGAGCAGTTCTTC. This codes for CASSPRTSGNEQFF.